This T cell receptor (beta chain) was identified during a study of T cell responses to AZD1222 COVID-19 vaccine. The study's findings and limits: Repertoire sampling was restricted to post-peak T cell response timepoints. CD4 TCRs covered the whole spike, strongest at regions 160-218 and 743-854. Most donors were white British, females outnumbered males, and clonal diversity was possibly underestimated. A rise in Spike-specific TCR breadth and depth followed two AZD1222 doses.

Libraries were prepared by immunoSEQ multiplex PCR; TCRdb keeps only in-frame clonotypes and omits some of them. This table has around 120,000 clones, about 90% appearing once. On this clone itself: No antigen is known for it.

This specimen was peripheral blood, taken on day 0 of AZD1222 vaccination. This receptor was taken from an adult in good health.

CDR3 bases: TGCGCCAGCAGCCAAGTAGATCTAGCATTAACCTACGAGCAGTACTTC. This codes for CASSQVDLALTYEQYF. The chain carries TRBV4-1 and TRBJ2-7; maybe TRBD2 (5 bases). Per the germline V gene, CDR1 is MGHRA and CDR2 is YSYEKL. The V end was cut by 1 base, the J end by 2 bases, with 15 bases between. The CDR3 has 16 amino acids.